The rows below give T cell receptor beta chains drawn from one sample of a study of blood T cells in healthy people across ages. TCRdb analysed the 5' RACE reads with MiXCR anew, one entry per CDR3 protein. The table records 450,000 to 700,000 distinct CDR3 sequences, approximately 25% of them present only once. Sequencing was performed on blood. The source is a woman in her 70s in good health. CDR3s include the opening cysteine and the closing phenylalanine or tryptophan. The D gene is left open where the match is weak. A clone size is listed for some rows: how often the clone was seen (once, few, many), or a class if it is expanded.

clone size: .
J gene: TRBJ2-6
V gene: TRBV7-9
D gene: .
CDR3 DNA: TGTGCCAGCAGCTTAGGGGGTGGAGGCAACGTCCTGACTTTC
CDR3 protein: CASSLGGGGNVLTF

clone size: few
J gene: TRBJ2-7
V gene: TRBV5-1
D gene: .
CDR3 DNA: TGCGCCAGCAGCGACCACTACGAGCAGTACTTC
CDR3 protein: CASSDHYEQYF

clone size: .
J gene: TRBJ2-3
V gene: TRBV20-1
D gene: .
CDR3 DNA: TGCAGTGCTAGAGAAACAGGCTTACCCACAGATACGCAGTATTTT
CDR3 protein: CSARETGLPTDTQYF

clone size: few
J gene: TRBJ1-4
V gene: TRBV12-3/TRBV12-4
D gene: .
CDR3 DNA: TGTGCCAGCAGTCCCCTCGTTGGAAAACTGTTTTTT
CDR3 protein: CASSPLVGKLFF

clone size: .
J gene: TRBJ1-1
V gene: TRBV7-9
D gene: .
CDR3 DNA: TGTGCCAGCAGCTTAGTGCAGTATGAAGCTTTCTTT
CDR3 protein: CASSLVQYEAFF

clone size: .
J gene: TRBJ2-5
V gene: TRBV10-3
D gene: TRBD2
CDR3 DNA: TGTGCCATCAAGGGGAGCGCCGGGAGGGAGACCCAGTACTTC
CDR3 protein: CAIKGSAGRETQYF

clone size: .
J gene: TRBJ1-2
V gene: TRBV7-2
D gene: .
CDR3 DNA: TGTGCCAACAGCTTAAACGCAGGCCCCTATGGCTACACCTTC
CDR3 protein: CANSLNAGPYGYTF

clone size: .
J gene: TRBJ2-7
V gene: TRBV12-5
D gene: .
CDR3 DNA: TGTGCTAGTGCTATCTTGTCCCCAGGCTACGAGCAGTACTTC
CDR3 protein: CASAILSPGYEQYF

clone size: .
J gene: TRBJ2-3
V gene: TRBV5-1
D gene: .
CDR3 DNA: TGCGCCAGCAGCTTGATTATTTGGGACCAAAGATCAGATACGCAGTATTTT
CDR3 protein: CASSLIIWDQRSDTQYF

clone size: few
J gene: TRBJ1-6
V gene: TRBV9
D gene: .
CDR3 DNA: TGTGCCAGCAGCGAAGGAGGGACAATGAATTCACCCCTCCACTTT
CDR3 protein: CASSEGGTMNSPLHF

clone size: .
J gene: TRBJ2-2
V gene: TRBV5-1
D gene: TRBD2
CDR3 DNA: TGCGCCAGCAGCAGGTCTAGCGGCTCGAACACCGGGGAGCTGTTTTTT
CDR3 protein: CASSRSSGSNTGELFF

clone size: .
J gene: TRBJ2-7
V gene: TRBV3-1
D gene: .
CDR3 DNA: TGTGCCAGCAGTGACGGACAGAGCTACGAGCAGTACTTC
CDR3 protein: CASSDGQSYEQYF

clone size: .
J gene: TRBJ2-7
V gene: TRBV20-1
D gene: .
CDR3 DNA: TGCAGTGCTAGAGATCATGGGGGACTTCCCCTCGAGCAGTACTTC
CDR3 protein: CSARDHGGLPLEQYF